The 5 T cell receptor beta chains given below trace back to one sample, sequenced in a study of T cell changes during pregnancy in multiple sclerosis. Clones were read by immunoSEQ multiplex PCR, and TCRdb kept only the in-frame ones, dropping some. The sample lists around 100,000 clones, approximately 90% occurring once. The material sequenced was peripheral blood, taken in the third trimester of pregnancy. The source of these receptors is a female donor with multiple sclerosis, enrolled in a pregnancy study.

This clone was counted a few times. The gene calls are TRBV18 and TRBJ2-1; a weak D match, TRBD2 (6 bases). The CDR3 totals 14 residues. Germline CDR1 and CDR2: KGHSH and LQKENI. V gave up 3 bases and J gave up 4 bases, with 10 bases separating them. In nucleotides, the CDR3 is TGTGCCAGCTCACCTGTTCGGGAGTACAATGAGCAGTTCTTC. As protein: CASSPVREYNEQFF.

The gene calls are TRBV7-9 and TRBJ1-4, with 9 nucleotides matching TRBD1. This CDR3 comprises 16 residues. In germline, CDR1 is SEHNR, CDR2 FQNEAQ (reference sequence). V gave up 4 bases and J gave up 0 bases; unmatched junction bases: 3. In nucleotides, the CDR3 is TGTGCCAGCAGCTCACAGGGGGCGGCAACTAATGAAAAACTGTTTTTT. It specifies CASSSQGAATNEKLFF.

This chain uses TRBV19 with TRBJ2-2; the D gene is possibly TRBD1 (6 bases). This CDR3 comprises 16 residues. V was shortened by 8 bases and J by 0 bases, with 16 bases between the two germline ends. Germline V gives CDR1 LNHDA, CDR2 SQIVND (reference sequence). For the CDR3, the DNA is TGTGCCAGTCAGACCCCCGGGACAACGAACACCGGGGAGCTGTTTTTT. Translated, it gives CASQTPGTTNTGELFF.

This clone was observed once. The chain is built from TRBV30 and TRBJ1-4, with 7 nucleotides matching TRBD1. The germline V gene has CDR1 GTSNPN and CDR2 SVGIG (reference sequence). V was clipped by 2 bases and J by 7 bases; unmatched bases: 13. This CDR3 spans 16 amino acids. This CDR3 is CAWSPMAGRGSEKLFF. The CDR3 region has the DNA TGTGCCTGGAGTCCCATGGCCGGCAGGGGGAGTGAAAAACTGTTTTTT.

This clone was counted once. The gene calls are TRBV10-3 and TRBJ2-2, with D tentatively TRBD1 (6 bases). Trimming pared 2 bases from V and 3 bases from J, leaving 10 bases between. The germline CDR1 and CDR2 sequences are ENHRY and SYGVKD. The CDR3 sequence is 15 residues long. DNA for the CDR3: TGTGCCATCAGTGAGAAGACAGGAGACACCGGGGAGCTGTTTTTT. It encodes CAISEKTGDTGELFF.